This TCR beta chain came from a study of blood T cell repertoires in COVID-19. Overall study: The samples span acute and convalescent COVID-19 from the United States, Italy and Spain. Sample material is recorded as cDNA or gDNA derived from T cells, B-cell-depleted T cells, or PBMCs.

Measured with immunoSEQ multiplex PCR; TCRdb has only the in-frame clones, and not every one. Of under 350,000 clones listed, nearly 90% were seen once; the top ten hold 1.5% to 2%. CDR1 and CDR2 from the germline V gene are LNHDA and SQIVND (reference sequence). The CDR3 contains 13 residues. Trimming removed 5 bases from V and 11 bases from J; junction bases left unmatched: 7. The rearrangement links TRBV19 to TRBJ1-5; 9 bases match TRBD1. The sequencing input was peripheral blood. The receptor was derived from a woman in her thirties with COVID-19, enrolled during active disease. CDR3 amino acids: CASSPRTGAAQHF. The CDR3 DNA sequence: TGTGCCAGTAGTCCACGGACAGGGGCGGCCCAGCATTTT.